This T cell receptor (beta chain) was identified during a study of molecular identifiers for immune sequencing clone quantification (dated by TCRdb to between 2017 and 2018). Context from the whole study: In a replicate experiment, RNA from approximately 22,000 or 94,000 naive CD8 T cells was split into five aliquots, four of which were sequenced. This methods study benchmarked molecular-identifier clustering-based TCR repertoire sequencing (MIDCIRS) and TCR RNA copy counting, using CD8 T cells to do so.

This clonotype was detected many times. This clone's antigen is unknown. Base qualities are not provided; no much larger clone lies one nucleotide away. The V and J ends are trimmed by 4 bases and 6 bases, leaving 10 bases between them. As encoded in the germline V gene, CDR1 is SGHDN while CDR2 is FVKESK. The CDR3 contains 12 residues, cysteine and phenylalanine counted. This entry keeps only the CDR3 DNA: 36 bases, framed from base 1. Libraries were prepared through PCR. For sequencing, an Illumina HiSeq 4000 was employed. Bulk TCR libraries were generated as previously described, with the TCR primers listed in Table S5 used. The Qiagen AllPrep DNA/RNA kit was used to purify total RNA. Before analysis, reads from multiple sequencing runs of one library were combined. Concerning the study's data processing: Reads were retained only if their TCR constant sequence matched exactly, and those retained reads were trimmed to 150 nt and grouped according to their 12-nt molecular barcodes. Reads inside each barcode group were sub-clustered using a 15% Levenshtein threshold, and a quality-weighted consensus sequence was constructed for each RNA molecule. Non-functional sequences were removed, as were lower-count sequences one edit away from another. On the basis of fitting two negative binomial distributions, barcode sub-clusters with fewer than 20% of the maximum read count were discarded. TCRdb took the public reads, trimmed them with fastp at Q25, ran MiXCR for clone calling and kept in-frame beta chains. Each entry is one CDR3 protein sequence, shown with its most common DNA and genes. TCRdb, not the original authors, processed these V and J calls. This sample lists about 510,000 distinct CDR3 sequences; about a fifth were detected once. Around 0.84% of the sample is in the top ten clones.

Overall study results and their limits: Modeling estimated about 3 recovered TCR RNA copies per cell, compared with about 10 by digital PCR, which implies about 30% capture efficiency. Clones above 20 RNA copies held over 97% of molecules in CMV-specific effector cells but under 1% in naive cells. Spiked-in Jurkat TCR RNA equivalent to a single cell was reported to be detectable even among approximately 1 million naive CD8 T cells. The naive libraries included spiked-in Jurkat TCR RNA (about ten copies' worth), and this Jurkat TCR RNA is not part of the donor repertoire. When barcode sub-clustering was not used, chimeric consensus sequences inflated TCR diversity, with chimeras reaching as high as 47%. Identical TCR molecules sharing a barcode could cause highly expanded clone sizes to be underestimated.

Libraries of naive CD8 T cells were built from anywhere between roughly 17,000 and 1,000,000 sorted cells, with 10%, 30% or 50% of the purified RNA used. On a BD FACSAria II, naive CD8 T cells were FACS-sorted as CD8+CD4-CCR7+CD45RA+ and collected into RLT Plus buffer. Detection sensitivity was tested by spiking Jurkat RNA equal to around 11 TCR copies' worth into samples containing roughly 17,000-1,000,000 naive CD8 T cells. Enrichment of CD8 T cells was performed with RosetteSep CD8+ T Cell Enrichment Cocktail and Ficoll-Paque, after which ACK red cell lysis was carried out. The chain is assembled from TRBV14 and TRBJ2-7; too little of a D gene remains to name it. Sequencing input: naive CD8+ T cells from blood, with Jurkat cell RNA spiked in. This sample's cell subset or site label indicates: FACS-sorted CD8+CD4-CCR7+CD45RA+ naive T cells. This TCR was sampled from a human donor in good health. Some libraries in this study had Jurkat cell RNA spiked in. The CDR3 reads as follows: CASSLHDPEQYF. The DNA sequence follows: TGTGCCAGCAGCCTCCACGACCCCGAGCAGTACTTC.